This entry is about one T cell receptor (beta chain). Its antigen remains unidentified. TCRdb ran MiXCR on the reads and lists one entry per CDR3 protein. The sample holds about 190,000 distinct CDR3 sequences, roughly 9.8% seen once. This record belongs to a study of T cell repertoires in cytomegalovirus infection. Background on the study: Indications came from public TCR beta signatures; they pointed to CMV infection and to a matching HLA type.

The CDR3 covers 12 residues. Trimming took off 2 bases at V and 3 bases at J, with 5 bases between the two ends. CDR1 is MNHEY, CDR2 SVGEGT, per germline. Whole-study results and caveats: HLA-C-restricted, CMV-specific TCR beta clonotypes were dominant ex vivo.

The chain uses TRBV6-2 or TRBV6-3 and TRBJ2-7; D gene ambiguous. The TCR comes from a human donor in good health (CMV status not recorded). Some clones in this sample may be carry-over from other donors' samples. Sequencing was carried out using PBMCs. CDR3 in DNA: TGTGCCAGCAGTTACCCAGGCTACGAGCAGTACTTC. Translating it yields CASSYPGYEQYF.